This T cell receptor (beta chain) was sequenced for a study of T cell responses to AZD1222 COVID-19 vaccine. Study overall: Researchers grouped second doses given at about 4 or about 12 weeks into one pool.

CDR1 MDHEN and CDR2 SYDVKM come from the germline V gene. V was clipped by 1 base and J by 4 bases; unmatched bases: 6. The CDR3 runs 16 residues. Comment on this clone: The antigen remains undetermined.

The study's findings and limits: Vaccination with two AZD1222 doses was followed by a rise in Spike-specific TCR breadth and depth. The donors showed a predominance of white British ancestry and of females, with possible underestimation of clonal diversity. The reported proportion of spike-specific TCRs targeting unmutated variant regions was nearly half.

Generated by immunoSEQ multiplex PCR, the TCRdb table keeps only in-frame clones and is missing some. The table records roughly 81,000 clones, about 87% of them present only once. This clonotype originated in an adult in good health. The sample was peripheral blood, taken on day 0 of AZD1222 vaccination. V and J are TRBV28 and TRBJ2-5, with 10 positions matching TRBD2. CDR3 protein: CASSLSLAGGGETQYF. CDR3 bases: TGTGCCAGCAGTTTATCGTTAGCGGGAGGAGGAGAGACCCAGTACTTC.